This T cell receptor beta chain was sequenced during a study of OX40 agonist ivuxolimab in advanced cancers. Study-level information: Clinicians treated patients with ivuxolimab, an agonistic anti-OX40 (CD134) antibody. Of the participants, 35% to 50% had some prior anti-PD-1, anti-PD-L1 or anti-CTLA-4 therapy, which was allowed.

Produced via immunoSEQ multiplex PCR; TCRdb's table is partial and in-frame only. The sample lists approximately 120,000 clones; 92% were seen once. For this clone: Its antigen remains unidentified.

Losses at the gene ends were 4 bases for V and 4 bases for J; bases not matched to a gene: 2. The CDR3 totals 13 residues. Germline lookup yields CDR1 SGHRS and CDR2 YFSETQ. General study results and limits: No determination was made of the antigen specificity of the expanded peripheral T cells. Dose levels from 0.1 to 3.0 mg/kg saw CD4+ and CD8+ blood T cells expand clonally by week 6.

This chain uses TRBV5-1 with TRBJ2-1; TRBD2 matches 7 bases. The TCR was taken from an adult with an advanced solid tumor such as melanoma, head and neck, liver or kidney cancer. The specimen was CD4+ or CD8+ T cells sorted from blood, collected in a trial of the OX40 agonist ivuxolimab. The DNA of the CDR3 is TGCGCCAGCAGCCCGGGACTATACAATGAGCAGTTCTTC. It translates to CASSPGLYNEQFF.